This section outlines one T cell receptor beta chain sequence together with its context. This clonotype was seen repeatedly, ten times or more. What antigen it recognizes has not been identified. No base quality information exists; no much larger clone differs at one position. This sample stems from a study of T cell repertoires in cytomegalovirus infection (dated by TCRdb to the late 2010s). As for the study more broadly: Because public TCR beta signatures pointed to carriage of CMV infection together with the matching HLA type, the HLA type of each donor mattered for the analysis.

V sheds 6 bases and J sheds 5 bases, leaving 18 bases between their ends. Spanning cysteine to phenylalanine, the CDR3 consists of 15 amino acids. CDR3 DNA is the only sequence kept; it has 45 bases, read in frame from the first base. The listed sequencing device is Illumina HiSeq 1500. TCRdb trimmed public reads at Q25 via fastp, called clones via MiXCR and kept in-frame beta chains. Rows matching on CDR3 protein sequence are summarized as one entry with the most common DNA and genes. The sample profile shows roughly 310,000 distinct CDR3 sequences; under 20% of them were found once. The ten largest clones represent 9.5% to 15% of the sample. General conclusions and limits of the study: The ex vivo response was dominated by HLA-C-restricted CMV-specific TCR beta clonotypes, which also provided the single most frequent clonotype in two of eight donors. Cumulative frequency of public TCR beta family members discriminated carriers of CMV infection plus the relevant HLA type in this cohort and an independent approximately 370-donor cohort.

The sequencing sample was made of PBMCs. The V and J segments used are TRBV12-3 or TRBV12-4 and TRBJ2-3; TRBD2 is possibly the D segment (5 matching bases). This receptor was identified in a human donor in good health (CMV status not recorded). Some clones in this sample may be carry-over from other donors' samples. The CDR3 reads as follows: CASREGGRRRDTQYF. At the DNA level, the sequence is TGTGCCAGCAGAGAGGGTGGCCGGAGGAGAGATACGCAGTATTTT.